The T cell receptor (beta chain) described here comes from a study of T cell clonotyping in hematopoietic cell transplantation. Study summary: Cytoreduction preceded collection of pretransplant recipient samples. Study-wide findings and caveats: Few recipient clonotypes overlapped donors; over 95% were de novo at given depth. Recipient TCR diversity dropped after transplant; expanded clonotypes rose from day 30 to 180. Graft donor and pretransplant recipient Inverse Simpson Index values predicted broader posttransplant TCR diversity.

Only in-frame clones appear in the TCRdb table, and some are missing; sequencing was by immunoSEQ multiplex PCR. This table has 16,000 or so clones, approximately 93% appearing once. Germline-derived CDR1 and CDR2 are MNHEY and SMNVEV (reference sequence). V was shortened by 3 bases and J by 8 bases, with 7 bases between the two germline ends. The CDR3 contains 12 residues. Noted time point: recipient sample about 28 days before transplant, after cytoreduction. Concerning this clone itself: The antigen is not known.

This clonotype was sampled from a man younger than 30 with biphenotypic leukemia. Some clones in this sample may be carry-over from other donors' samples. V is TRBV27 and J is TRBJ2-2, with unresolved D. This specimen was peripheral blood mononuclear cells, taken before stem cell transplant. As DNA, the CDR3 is TGTGCCAGCAGTTTTCCCTCTGGGGAGCTGTTTTTT. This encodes CASSFPSGELFF.